The 7 T cell receptor beta chains presented below share a single source sample, sequenced in a study of early T cells in non-severe SARS-CoV-2 infection. TCRdb itself ran the 5' RACE reads through MiXCR, one entry per CDR3 protein. Among about 100,000 distinct CDR3 sequences, roughly 12% were seen once, and the ten largest hold roughly 2.9%. Sequenced input: whole blood. These receptor sequences come from an adult who was a healthcare worker with PCR-confirmed SARS-CoV-2 infection or an uninfected control (not recorded which).

This clonotype has just a few counts. The chain combines TRBV13 with TRBJ2-3; no clear D gene. The V end lost 5 bases, the J end lost 3 bases, and 18 bases lay between the germline ends. The CDR3 loop spans 16 amino acids. Germline CDR1 is PRHDT and CDR2 is FYEKMQ (reference sequence). Here the CDR3 DNA reads TGTGCCAGCAGCCCCCGCTCGGGCCCTCGGACAGATACGCAGTATTTT. Translated: CASSPRSGPRTDTQYF.

This clonotype was seen a handful of times. In nucleotides, the CDR3 is TGTGCCACCCTATGGGGGTGGGGTGACTATGGCTACACCTTC. Translated: CATLWGWGDYGYTF. The chain employs TRBV6-1 and TRBJ1-2; D possibly corresponds to TRBD1 (5 bases). CDR1 and CDR2 from the germline V gene are MNHNS and SASEGT. V was cut by 10 bases and J by 3 bases, with 18 bases left in between. This CDR3 comprises 14 residues.

The chain joins TRBV18 to TRBJ1-2, with a tentative D call TRBD1 (6 bases). V was shortened by 1 base and J by 10 bases, with 25 bases between the two germline ends. The CDR3 runs 17 residues. Looked up from germline, CDR1 is KGHSH and CDR2 is LQKENI. CDR3: CASSPLGQRLISDDYTF. The DNA for the CDR3 is TGTGCCAGCTCACCACTCGGACAGCGCCTTATTTCTGATGACTACACCTTC.

This clonotype was seen a handful of times. The rearrangement joins TRBV7-6 to TRBJ2-2; D ambiguous. The V gene's germline CDR1 is SGHVS and CDR2 FNYEAQ. Trimming shortened V by 6 bases and J by 4 bases, and 6 bases separated the two germline ends. This CDR3 region has 12 residues. CDR3 sequence: CASSKFTGELFF. As DNA, the CDR3 is TGTGCCAGCAGTAAGTTCACCGGGGAGCTGTTTTTT.

This clonotype was seen many times. The chain carries TRBV19 and TRBJ1-2; 9 bases line up with TRBD1. Germline loops: CDR1 LNHDA, CDR2 SQIVND (reference sequence). CDR3 length: 14 amino acids. The V gene end was trimmed by 6 bases and the J gene end by 6 bases; junction bases not matched to a gene: 8. The CDR3: CASSTDRGEDGYTF. Written as DNA, the CDR3 is TGTGCCAGTAGCACCGACAGGGGGGAAGATGGCTACACCTTC.

The rearrangement links TRBV7-9 to TRBJ2-7; D gene unclear. Trimming removed 8 bases from V and 4 bases from J, with 6 bases in between. Germline CDR1 is SEHNR and CDR2 is FQNEAQ (reference sequence). CDR3 size: 10 residues. The CDR3 loop is CASGHYEQYF. CDR3 nucleotide sequence: TGTGCCAGCGGCCATTACGAGCAGTACTTC.

This clonotype was seen only a few times. The chain joins TRBV25-1 to TRBJ2-7; the match to TRBD1 covers 9 bases. Trimming at V came to 4 bases and at J to 2 bases, leaving 6 bases not matched to a gene. The CDR3 has 15 residues. Per the germline V gene, CDR1 is MGHDK and CDR2 is SYGVNS. The CDR3 bases are TGTGCCAGCAGTGGGGAGGACAGGGGTGCCTACGAGCAGTACTTC. As protein: CASSGEDRGAYEQYF.